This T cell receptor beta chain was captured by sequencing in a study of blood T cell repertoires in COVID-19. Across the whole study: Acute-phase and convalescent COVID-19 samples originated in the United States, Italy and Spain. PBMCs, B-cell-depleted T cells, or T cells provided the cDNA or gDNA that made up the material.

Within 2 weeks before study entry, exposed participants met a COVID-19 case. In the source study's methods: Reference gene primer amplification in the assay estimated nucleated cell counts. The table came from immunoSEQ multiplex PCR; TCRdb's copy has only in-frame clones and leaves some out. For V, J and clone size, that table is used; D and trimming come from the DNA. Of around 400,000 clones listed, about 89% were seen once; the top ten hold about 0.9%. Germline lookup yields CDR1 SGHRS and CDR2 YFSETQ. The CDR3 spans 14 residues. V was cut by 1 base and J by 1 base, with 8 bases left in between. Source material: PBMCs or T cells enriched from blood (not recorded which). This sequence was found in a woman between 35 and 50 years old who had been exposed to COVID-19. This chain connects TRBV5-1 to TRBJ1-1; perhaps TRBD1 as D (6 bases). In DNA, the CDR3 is TGCGCCAGCAGCTTGTGGGACACGAACACTGAAGCTTTCTTT. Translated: CASSLWDTNTEAFF.